This T cell receptor beta chain was obtained from a study of cytomegalovirus exposure and HLA in healthy donors. J was trimmed by 6 bases and V by 5 bases; bases with no gene match: 4. Germline CDR1 is MNHEY and CDR2 is SMNVEV (reference sequence). The length of the CDR3 is 13 residues. Sampled while nominally healthy, donors likely had unrecorded immune exposures. Primers: 60 Vbeta forward and 13 Jbeta reverse. The method was immunoSEQ multiplex PCR; TCRdb's version includes in-frame clones alone and lacks a portion of them. The profile covers 60,000 to 95,000 clones, with 78% appearing a single time and nearly 9% taken by the ten largest. This clone is termed medium-sized.

Sequencing was performed on PBMCs. This sequence was found in a woman in her thirties or forties in good health and CMV-seropositive. V and J are TRBV27 and TRBJ2-7; 10 bases align to TRBD2. The CDR3, as DNA: TGTGCCAGCAGTGGGACTAGCGAGGGCGAGCAGTACTTC. Translating it yields CASSGTSEGEQYF.